This T cell receptor beta chain was sequenced during a study of blood T cell repertoires in COVID-19. For the study at large: Acute and convalescent COVID-19 samples came from the United States, Italy and Spain. Sources were T cells, B-cell-depleted T cells, or PBMCs; the material itself was cDNA or gDNA.

Trimming took 4 bases from V and 3 from J, leaving 15 bases between them. The CDR3 spans 15 residues. From germline, CDR1 is SNHLY and CDR2 FYNNEI. Per the original methods: Nucleated cell number was recorded as an estimate derived from reference gene primer amplification. The assay was immunoSEQ multiplex PCR, and TCRdb's table has in-frame clones only and misses some. For V, J and clone size, that table is used; D and trimming come from the DNA. The data hold approximately 41,000 clones, with around 86% observed a single time. This clone was recorded once. The source material was peripheral blood. The chain employs TRBV2 and TRBJ1-2; the D is unclear. This receptor was identified in a woman of 80 years or more with acute or convalescent COVID-19. The CDR3 loop is CASSVSPYTDYGYTF. The CDR3 DNA is TGTGCCAGCAGTGTCTCTCCTTATACGGACTATGGCTACACCTTC.